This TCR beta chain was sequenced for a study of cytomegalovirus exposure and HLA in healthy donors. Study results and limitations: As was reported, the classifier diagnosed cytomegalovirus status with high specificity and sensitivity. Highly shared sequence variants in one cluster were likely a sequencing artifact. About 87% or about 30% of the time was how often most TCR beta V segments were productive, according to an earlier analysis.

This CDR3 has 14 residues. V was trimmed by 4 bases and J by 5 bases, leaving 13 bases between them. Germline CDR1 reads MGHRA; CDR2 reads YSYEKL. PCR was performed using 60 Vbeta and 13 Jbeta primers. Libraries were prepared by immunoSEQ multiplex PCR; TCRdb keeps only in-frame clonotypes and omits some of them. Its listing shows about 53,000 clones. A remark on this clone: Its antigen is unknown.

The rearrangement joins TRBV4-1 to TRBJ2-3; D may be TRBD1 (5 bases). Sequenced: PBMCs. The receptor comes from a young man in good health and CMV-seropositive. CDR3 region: CASSPPGRGDTQYF. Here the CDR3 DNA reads TGCGCCAGCAGCCCACCTGGAAGGGGAGATACGCAGTATTTT.